Sequencing of this T cell receptor beta chain was carried out in a study of cytomegalovirus exposure and HLA in healthy donors. Primers: 60 Vbeta forward and 13 Jbeta reverse. The data were produced by immunoSEQ multiplex PCR, yet TCRdb's version contains in-frame clones alone and is incomplete. This table holds over 130,000 clones, under 90% found once. V was clipped by 3 bases and J by 6 bases, with 9 bases between them. CDR1 is LNHDA and CDR2 is SQIVND in the germline V gene (reference sequence). This CDR3 contains 13 residues. The sequenced material came from PBMCs. The chain joins TRBV19 to TRBJ2-1, with D uncertain. This receptor was taken from a male donor in good health and CMV-seronegative. As DNA, the CDR3 is TGTGCCAGTAGTATTATGGCTGGCAATGAGCAGTTCTTC. Translated: CASSIMAGNEQFF.